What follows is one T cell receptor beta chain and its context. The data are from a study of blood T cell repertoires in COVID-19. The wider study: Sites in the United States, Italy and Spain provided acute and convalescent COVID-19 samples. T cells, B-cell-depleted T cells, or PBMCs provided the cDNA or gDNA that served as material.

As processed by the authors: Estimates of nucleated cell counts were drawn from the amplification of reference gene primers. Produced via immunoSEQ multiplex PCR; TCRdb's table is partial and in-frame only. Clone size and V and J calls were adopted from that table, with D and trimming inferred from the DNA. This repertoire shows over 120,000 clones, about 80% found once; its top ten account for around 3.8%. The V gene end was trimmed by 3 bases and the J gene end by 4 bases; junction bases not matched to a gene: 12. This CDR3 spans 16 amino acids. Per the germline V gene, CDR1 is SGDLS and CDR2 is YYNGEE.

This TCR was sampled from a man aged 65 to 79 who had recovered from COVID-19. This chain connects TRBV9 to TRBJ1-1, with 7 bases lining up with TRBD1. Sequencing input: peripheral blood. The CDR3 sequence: CASSANPTGDSTEAFF. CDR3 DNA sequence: TGTGCCAGCAGCGCCAACCCTACAGGGGACAGCACTGAAGCTTTCTTT.